This T cell receptor (beta chain) was recovered during a study of radiation and T cells in renal cell carcinoma. Assay used: immunoSEQ multiplex PCR; TCRdb lists only in-frame clones, some missing. The sample has tens of thousands of clones; 83% are singletons. Time point denoted: blood 4 weeks post-SBRT, at nephrectomy. Treatment indicated: 15 Gy SBRT to primary tumor, nephrectomy 4 weeks later. Nephrectomy followed 15 Gy stereotactic body radiation by 4 weeks. This renal cell carcinoma was of the clear cell type. Study-level results: Without pretreatment biopsies, baseline tumor clonotype presence was undetermined. In blood, top tumor clones expanded by 2 weeks, shrinking by 4.

The V gene lost 7 bases and the J gene lost 2 bases, with 14 bases spanning the gap. The CDR3 contains 14 residues. CDR1 and CDR2 (germline): SGHRS, YFSETQ. On this clone itself: What it binds is not known.

The chain links TRBV5-1 to TRBJ2-3; maybe TRBD1 (5 bases). The receptor was isolated from an older woman with renal cell carcinoma. The sample consisted of blood, taken from a patient whose treatment included radiotherapy and nephrectomy. CDR3 sequence (DNA): TGCGCCAGCCACCAGGGCGGTTTCACAGATACGCAGTATTTT. It specifies CASHQGGFTDTQYF.